A selection of T cell receptor beta chains follows, all from one sample in a study of cytomegalovirus exposure and HLA in healthy donors. Profiled with immunoSEQ multiplex PCR; TCRdb holds only in-frame clones, not every one. The sample has 100,000 to 150,000 clones, 80% seen once. Sequenced sample: PBMCs. The receptors stem from a man younger than 40 in good health and CMV-seronegative. Each CDR3 is given with its conserved first and last residue. The D gene is left open where the match is weak. Expanded clones are given a class, and other clones once, few, many or no size at all.

V gene	clone size	J gene	D gene	CDR3 protein	CDR3 DNA
TRBV5-6	.	TRBJ2-5	.	CASSPMVSGTQYF	TGTGCCAGCAGCCCCATGGTCAGTGGGACCCAGTACTTC
TRBV25-1	.	TRBJ1-1	.	CASSEFGRVGEAFF	TGTGCCAGCAGTGAATTCGGCAGGGTGGGTGAAGCTTTCTTT
TRBV2	.	TRBJ1-4	.	CASSVSRGDALEGKLFF	TGTGCCAGCAGTGTCTCCCGAGGGGACGCGCTGGAGGGAAAACTGTTTTTT
TRBV11-2	few	TRBJ1-1	TRBD1	CASSLNPLQGGTEAFF	TGTGCCAGCAGCTTAAATCCATTACAGGGGGGTACTGAAGCTTTCTTT
TRBV9	.	TRBJ2-3	.	CASSSRGVGDTQYF	TGTGCCAGCAGCTCCAGGGGTGTCGGGGATACGCAGTATTTT
TRBV15	once	TRBJ2-2	TRBD2	CATSRGLAGETGELFF	TGTGCCACCAGCAGAGGACTAGCGGGAGAAACCGGGGAGCTGTTTTTT
TRBV18	.	TRBJ1-2	TRBD1	CASSQGQEYGYTF	TGTGCCAGCTCACAGGGACAGGAATATGGCTACACCTTC
TRBV11-2	.	TRBJ2-7	TRBD1	CASSLGQGLYEQYF	TGTGCCAGCAGCCTTGGACAGGGGTTATACGAGCAGTACTTC
TRBV7-8	.	TRBJ2-1	.	CASSFFRAGEQFF	TGTGCCAGCAGCTTCTTTCGTGCCGGTGAGCAGTTCTTC
TRBV6-5	.	TRBJ2-1	.	CASSYEGTASYNEQFF	TGTGCCAGCAGTTACGAGGGAACAGCCTCCTACAATGAGCAGTTCTTC
TRBV27	.	TRBJ2-7	.	CASSLFGGYEQYF	TGTGCCAGCAGTTTATTTGGCGGGTACGAGCAGTACTTC
TRBV5-4	few	TRBJ1-2	TRBD1	CASSSGTVDSYGYTF	TGTGCCAGCAGCTCCGGGACAGTTGATTCCTATGGCTACACCTTC
TRBV4-1	.	TRBJ2-7	.	CASSPGLGFYEQYF	TGCGCCAGCAGCCCAGGGTTGGGTTTCTACGAGCAGTACTTC
TRBV28	.	TRBJ2-3	TRBD2	CASSLFLAGGPTDTQYF	TGTGCCAGCAGTTTATTCCTAGCGGGAGGGCCTACAGATACGCAGTATTTT
TRBV6-6	.	TRBJ1-2	TRBD1	CASSGPGQGAHGYTF	TGTGCCAGCAGTGGACCGGGACAGGGGGCCCATGGCTACACCTTC
TRBV4-1	.	TRBJ1-5	TRBD1	CASSQDKGASNQPQHF	TGCGCCAGCAGCCAAGATAAGGGGGCAAGCAATCAGCCCCAGCATTTT
TRBV6-5	.	TRBJ2-7	TRBD1	CASSYSRGPYEQYF	TGTGCCAGCAGTTATAGCAGGGGGCCCTACGAGCAGTACTTC
TRBV2	.	TRBJ2-5	TRBD1	CASSGQGQETQYF	TGTGCCAGCAGCGGACAGGGCCAAGAGACCCAGTACTTC
TRBV5-4	.	TRBJ1-1	.	CASSLSGVAEAWAEAFF	TGTGCCAGCAGCTTGTCAGGGGTGGCAGAGGCTTGGGCTGAAGCTTTCTTT
TRBV15	.	TRBJ1-1	.	CATSRGWGGNTEAFF	TGTGCCACCAGCAGAGGCTGGGGGGGGAACACTGAAGCTTTCTTT
TRBV4-3	.	TRBJ2-3	.	CASSHEGASTDTQYF	TGCGCCAGCAGCCATGAGGGAGCTAGCACAGATACGCAGTATTTT
TRBV6-1	.	TRBJ2-3	TRBD1	CASSQRDRGTDTQYF	TGTGCCAGCAGTCAAAGAGACAGGGGAACAGATACGCAGTATTTT
TRBV7-9	.	TRBJ2-7	.	CASSFGSYEQYF	TGTGCCAGCAGCTTCGGGTCCTACGAGCAGTACTTC